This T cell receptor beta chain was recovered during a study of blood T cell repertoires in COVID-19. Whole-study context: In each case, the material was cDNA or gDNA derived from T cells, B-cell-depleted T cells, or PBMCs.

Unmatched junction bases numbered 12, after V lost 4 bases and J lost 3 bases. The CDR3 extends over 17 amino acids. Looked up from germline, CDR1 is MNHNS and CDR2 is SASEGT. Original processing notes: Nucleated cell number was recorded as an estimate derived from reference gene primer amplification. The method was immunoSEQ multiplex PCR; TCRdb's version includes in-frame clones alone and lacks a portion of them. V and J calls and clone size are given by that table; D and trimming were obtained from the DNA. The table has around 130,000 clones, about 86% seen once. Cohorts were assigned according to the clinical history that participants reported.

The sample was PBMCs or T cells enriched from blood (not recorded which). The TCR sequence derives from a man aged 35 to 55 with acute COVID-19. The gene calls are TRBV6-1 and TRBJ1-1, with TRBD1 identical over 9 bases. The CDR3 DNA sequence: TGTGCCAGCAGTGCCGGGGGGACAGGGAGCGGGCACACTGAAGCTTTCTTT. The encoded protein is CASSAGGTGSGHTEAFF.